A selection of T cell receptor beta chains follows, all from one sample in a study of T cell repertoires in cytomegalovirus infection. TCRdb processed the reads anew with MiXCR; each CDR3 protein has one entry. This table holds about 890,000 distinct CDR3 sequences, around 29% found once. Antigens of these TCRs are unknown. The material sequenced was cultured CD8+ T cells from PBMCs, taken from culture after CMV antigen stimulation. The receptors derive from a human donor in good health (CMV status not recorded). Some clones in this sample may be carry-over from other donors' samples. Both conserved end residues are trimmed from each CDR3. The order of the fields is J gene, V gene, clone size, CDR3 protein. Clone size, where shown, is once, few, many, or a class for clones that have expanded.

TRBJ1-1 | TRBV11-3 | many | ASSLDGTPFGEAF
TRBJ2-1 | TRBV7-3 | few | ASSLGTGQVYNEQF
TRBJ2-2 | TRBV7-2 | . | ASSKRTSGGASELF
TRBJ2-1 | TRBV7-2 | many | ASSFSGGARYNEQF
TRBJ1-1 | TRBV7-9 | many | ASSYGQAEAF
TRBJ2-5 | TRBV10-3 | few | ARGASGKQETQY
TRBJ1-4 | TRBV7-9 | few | ASSRARTGGIGNEKLF
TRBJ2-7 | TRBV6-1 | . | ASSVDSFYEQY
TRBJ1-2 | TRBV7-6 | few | ASSLDATNYGYT
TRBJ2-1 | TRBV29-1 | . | SVARGGTGEQF
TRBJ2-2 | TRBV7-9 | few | ASSLLTENTGELF
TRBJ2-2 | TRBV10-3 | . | AISVISGGTGELF
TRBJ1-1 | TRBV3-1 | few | ASSQEGQGGTEAF
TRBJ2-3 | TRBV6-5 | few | ASSRGWADTQY
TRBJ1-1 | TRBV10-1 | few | ASGQGVDAF